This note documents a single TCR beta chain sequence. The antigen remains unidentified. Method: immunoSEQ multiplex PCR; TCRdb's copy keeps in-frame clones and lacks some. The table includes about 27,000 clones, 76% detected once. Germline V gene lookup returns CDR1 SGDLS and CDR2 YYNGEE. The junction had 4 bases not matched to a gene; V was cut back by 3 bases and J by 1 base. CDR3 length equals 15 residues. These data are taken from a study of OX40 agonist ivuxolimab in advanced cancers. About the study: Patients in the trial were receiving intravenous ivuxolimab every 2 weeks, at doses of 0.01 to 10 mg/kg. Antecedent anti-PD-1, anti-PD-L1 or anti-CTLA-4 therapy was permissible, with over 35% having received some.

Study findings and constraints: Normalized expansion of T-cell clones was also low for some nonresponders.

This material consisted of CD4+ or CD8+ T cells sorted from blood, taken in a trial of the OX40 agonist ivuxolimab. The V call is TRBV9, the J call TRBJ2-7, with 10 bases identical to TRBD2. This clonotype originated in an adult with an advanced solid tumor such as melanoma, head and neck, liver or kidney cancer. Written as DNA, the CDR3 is TGTGCCAGCAGCGCCGGACTAGCGGTTTCCTACGAGCAGTACTTC. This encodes CASSAGLAVSYEQYF.